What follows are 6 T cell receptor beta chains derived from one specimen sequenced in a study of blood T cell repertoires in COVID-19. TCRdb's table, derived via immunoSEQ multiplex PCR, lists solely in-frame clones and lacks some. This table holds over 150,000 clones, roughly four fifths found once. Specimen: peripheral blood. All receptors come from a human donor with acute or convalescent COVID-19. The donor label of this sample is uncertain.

The CDR3 DNA reads TGTGCCAGCATCGGAATCGGACAGGGGATTTCCTACAATGAGCAGTTCTTC. It specifies CASIGIGQGISYNEQFF. V is TRBV2 and J is TRBJ2-1, with 9 bases matching TRBD1. With 7 bases clipped from V and 1 base from J, the junction kept 11 bases outside the gene matches. The CDR3 spans 17 residues. Germline assignment: CDR1 SNHLY and CDR2 FYNNEI.

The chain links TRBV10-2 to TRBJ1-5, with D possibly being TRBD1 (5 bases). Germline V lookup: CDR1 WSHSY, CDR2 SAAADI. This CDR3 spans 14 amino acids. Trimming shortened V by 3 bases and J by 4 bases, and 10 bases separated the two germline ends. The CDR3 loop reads CASSDVTANQPQHF. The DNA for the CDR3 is TGCGCCAGCAGTGACGTGACAGCGAATCAGCCCCAGCATTTT.

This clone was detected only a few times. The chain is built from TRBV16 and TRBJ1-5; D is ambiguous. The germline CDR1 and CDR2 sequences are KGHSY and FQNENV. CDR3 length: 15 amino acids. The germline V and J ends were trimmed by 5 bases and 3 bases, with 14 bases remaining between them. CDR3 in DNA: TGTGCCAGCAGCGATAGGAACAGAATCAATCAGCCCCAGCATTTT. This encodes CASSDRNRINQPQHF. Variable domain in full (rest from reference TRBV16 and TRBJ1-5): GEEVAQTPKHLVRGEGQKAKLYCAPIKGHSYVFWYQQVLKNEFKFLISFQNENVFDETGMPKERFSAKCLPNSPCSLEIQATKLEDSAVYFCASSDRNRINQPQHFGDGTRLSIL.

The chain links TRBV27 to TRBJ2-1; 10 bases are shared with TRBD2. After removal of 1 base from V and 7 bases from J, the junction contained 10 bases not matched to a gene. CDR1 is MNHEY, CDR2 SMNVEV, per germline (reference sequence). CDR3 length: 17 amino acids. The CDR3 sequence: CASSLLSGRAGGNEQFF. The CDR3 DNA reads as TGTGCCAGCAGTTTATTGTCAGGGAGAGCGGGAGGGAATGAGCAGTTCTTC.

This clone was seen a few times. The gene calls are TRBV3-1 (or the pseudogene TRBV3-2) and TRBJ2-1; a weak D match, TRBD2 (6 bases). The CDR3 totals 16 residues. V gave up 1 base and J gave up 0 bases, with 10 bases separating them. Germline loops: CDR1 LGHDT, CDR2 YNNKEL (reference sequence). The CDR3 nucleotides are TGTGCCAGCAGCCAAGTGTGGGAGGTCTCCTACAATGAGCAGTTCTTC. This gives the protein CASSQVWEVSYNEQFF.

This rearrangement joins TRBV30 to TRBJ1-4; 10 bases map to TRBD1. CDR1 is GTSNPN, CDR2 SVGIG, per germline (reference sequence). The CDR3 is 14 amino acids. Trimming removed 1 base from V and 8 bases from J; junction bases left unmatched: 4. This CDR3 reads CAWSGGTGEEKLFF. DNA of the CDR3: TGTGCCTGGAGTGGCGGGACAGGGGAAGAAAAACTGTTTTTT.